These 29 T cell receptor beta chains share one sample of origin, sequenced in a study of T cells in tumors after PD-1 blockade. TCRdb keeps only in-frame clones here, not all; method: immunoSEQ multiplex PCR. The sample yields about 4,900 clones, around 64% seen once. This specimen was tumor tissue, taken before anti-PD-1 treatment. The origin of the receptors is a human donor with cutaneous squamous cell carcinoma.

This clone was observed a few times. The chain carries TRBV5-1 and TRBJ2-7, with TRBD2 matching 8 bases. Germline-derived CDR1 and CDR2 are SGHRS and YFSETQ. The CDR3 totals 15 residues. V was pared by 0 bases and J by 4 bases, with 6 bases of the junction left unmatched. The CDR3 reads CASSLDGGALYEQYF. Written as DNA, the CDR3 is TGCGCCAGCAGCTTGGACGGGGGGGCCCTATACGAGCAGTACTTC.

The genes are TRBV5-1 and TRBJ2-5, with 8 bases matching TRBD2. From germline, CDR1 is SGHRS and CDR2 YFSETQ. This CDR3 contains 13 residues. V lost 3 bases to trimming and J lost 5 bases; unmatched junction nucleotides: 3. Here the CDR3 DNA reads TGCGCCAGCAGCTCGGGGGGGCAGGAGACCCAGTACTTC. Protein: CASSSGGQETQYF.

The V and J genes are TRBV20-1 and TRBJ2-1; D ambiguous. The CDR3 length is 11 residues. Germline lookup yields CDR1 DFQATT and CDR2 SNEGSKA (reference sequence). The V and J ends lost 7 bases and 9 bases respectively, with 13 bases between them. The CDR3 is CSVQAGTEQFF. As DNA, the CDR3 is TGCAGTGTTCAAGCAGGAACTGAGCAGTTCTTC.

The genes are TRBV30 and TRBJ2-5; D remains ambiguous. The V gene's germline CDR1 is GTSNPN and CDR2 SVGIG (reference sequence). Between the trimmed V and J ends, which lost 1 base and 2 bases, there was a span of 5 bases. The CDR3 covers 12 residues. The CDR3: CAWSAQQETQYF. In DNA, the CDR3 is TGTGCCTGGAGTGCCCAGCAAGAGACCCAGTACTTC.

The chain combines TRBV19 with TRBJ2-3; 7 nucleotides align to TRBD1. The CDR3 has 14 amino acids. CDR1 LNHDA and CDR2 SQIVND come from the germline V gene (reference sequence). V lost 3 bases to trimming and J lost 8 bases; unmatched junction nucleotides: 8. CDR3 coding DNA: TGTGCCAGTAGTATTGGACAGGAAAGAGGTACGCAGTATTTT. This encodes CASSIGQERGTQYF.

The J gene is TRBJ1-2, the V gene TRBV19, with TRBD1 identical over 8 bases. CDR1 and CDR2 from the germline V gene are LNHDA and SQIVND (reference sequence). The CDR3 extends over 13 amino acids. J gave up 0 bases and V 7 bases, and 1 base lay outside the gene matches. The CDR3 DNA reads as TGTGCCAGTAAGGACAGGGCTAACTATGGCTACACCTTC. The encoded protein is CASKDRANYGYTF.

This clone occurred a few times. The CDR3 loop is CASSLVGGWEQETQYF. The CDR3 DNA reads TGTGCCAGCAGCTTAGTTGGGGGCTGGGAGCAAGAGACCCAGTACTTC. The chain uses TRBV7-6 and TRBJ2-5; D is perhaps TRBD1 (6 bases). V was clipped by 1 base and J by 2 bases, with 14 bases between them. The germline gives CDR1 SGHVS, CDR2 FNYEAQ. This CDR3 spans 16 amino acids.

J is TRBJ1-2 and V is TRBV18; 12 positions agree with TRBD1. Per the germline V gene, CDR1 is KGHSH and CDR2 is LQKENI. V lost 6 bases, J lost 3 bases, and 11 bases stayed unmatched. The CDR3 has 17 residues. In DNA, the CDR3 is TGTGCCAGCTCGTCGGGACAGGGGGCGAAAAGGGACTATGGCTACACCTTC. It specifies CASSSGQGAKRDYGYTF.

This clone has just a few counts. The V gene is TRBV19, the J gene TRBJ2-1; TRBD1 agrees at 10 bases. This CDR3 has 19 residues. J gave up 0 bases and V 7 bases, and 15 bases lay outside the gene matches. Germline CDR1 and CDR2: LNHDA and SQIVND (reference sequence). The CDR3 sequence: CASTKKGTGATISYNEQFF. DNA for the CDR3: TGTGCCAGTACCAAAAAAGGGACAGGGGCTACTATCTCCTACAATGAGCAGTTCTTC.

This rearrangement joins TRBV2 to TRBJ2-7; the match to TRBD2 covers 7 bases. CDR1 is SNHLY and CDR2 is FYNNEI in the germline V gene. The CDR3 is 12 residues long. Trimming took 8 bases from V and 2 from J; bases not matched to a gene: 3. The CDR3 spells CASYREAYEQYF. CDR3 DNA: TGTGCCAGCTACCGGGAGGCCTACGAGCAGTACTTC.

The chain couples TRBV6-6 to TRBJ1-2, with D perhaps matching TRBD1 (5 bases). Germline CDR1 reads MNHNY; CDR2 reads SVGAGI (reference sequence). This CDR3 spans 13 amino acids. V lost 7 bases to trimming and J lost 13 bases, with 22 bases between them. This CDR3 reads CASTLKGRRLVTF. In nucleotides, the CDR3 is TGTGCCAGCACCCTAAAGGGGCGCCGGCTGGTCACCTTC.

The rearrangement uses TRBV7-9 and TRBJ1-1; D gene unclear. The germline V and J ends were trimmed by 3 bases and 7 bases, with 12 bases remaining between them. The CDR3 runs 13 residues. Germline CDR1 reads SEHNR; CDR2 reads FQNEAQ (reference sequence). CDR3 sequence (DNA): TGTGCCAGCAGCTTGTCCGCCGGGGATGAAGCTTTCTTT. Translating it yields CASSLSAGDEAFF.

In this sample, this clone is medium-sized. This CDR3 reads CASSRIGGGTEAFF. The CDR3 DNA reads TGTGCCAGCAGTCGTATTGGGGGGGGTACTGAAGCTTTCTTT. The rearrangement joins TRBV27 to TRBJ1-1; weak D call: TRBD1 (5 bases). With 5 bases removed from V and 5 bases from J, the gap between germline ends came to 15 bases. CDR1 and CDR2 (germline): MNHEY, SMNVEV (reference sequence). The CDR3 is 14 amino acids.

J is TRBJ2-7 and V is TRBV18; 9 bases are shared with TRBD1. Germline loops: CDR1 KGHSH, CDR2 LQKENI. This CDR3 has 15 amino acids. The V and J ends lost 2 bases and 5 bases, in that order; junction bases with no gene match: 7. This CDR3 reads CASSPGGQGIHEQYF. As DNA, the CDR3 is TGTGCCAGCTCACCAGGGGGACAGGGCATCCACGAGCAGTACTTC.

The chain combines TRBV28 with TRBJ1-1; maybe TRBD1 (6 bases). The CDR3 runs to 17 residues. Trimming cost V 6 bases and J 3 bases, with 23 bases left between them. Germline CDR1 and CDR2: MDHEN and SYDVKM. CDR3 in amino acids: CASSQSRNQGRDTEAFF. CDR3 DNA: TGTGCCAGCAGCCAAAGCCGGAACCAGGGGAGGGACACTGAAGCTTTCTTT.

By frequency in the sample, this clone is large. The V gene is TRBV18, the J gene TRBJ1-4, with D unclear. Trimming took off 0 bases at V and 5 bases at J, with 10 bases between the two ends. Germline V lookup: CDR1 KGHSH, CDR2 LQKENI. The CDR3 has 15 amino acids. CDR3 nucleotide sequence: TGTGCCAGCTCACCACCTTCGCGGGTCAATGAAAAACTGTTTTTT. Amino acid sequence: CASSPPSRVNEKLFF.

This clone was counted a few times. The gene calls are TRBV3-1 (or the pseudogene TRBV3-2) and TRBJ2-3; D unclear. The V gene's germline CDR1 is LGHDT and CDR2 YNNKEL (reference sequence). The CDR3 loop spans 15 amino acids. V was shortened by 0 bases and J by 0 bases, with 7 bases between the two germline ends. The CDR3 DNA follows: TGTGCCAGCAGCCAAGACAGCACTAGCACAGATACGCAGTATTTT. Amino acids: CASSQDSTSTDTQYF.

By frequency in the sample, this clone is medium-sized. This rearrangement joins TRBV29-1 to TRBJ1-2; D uncertain. This CDR3 contains 13 residues. Germline-derived CDR1 and CDR2 are SQVTM and ANQGSEA. V lost 7 bases to trimming and J lost 5 bases, with 17 bases between them. The CDR3 loop reads CSGDPEPSYGYTF. As DNA, the CDR3 is TGCAGCGGGGATCCGGAGCCCAGTTATGGCTACACCTTC.

This chain connects TRBV7-8 to TRBJ1-2, with D unresolved. The CDR3 has 15 residues. Germline V lookup: CDR1 SGHVS, CDR2 FQNEAQ. The V gene lost 5 bases and the J gene lost 3 bases, with 16 bases spanning the gap. The CDR3 nucleotides read TGTGCCAGCAGCCCGGACGACCCGGCCCACTATGGCTACACCTTC. Translating gives CASSPDDPAHYGYTF.

The V call is TRBV7-6, the J call TRBJ1-2; D gene uncertain. CDR1 and CDR2 (germline): SGHVS, FNYEAQ. V dropped 5 bases and J dropped 7 bases, with 17 bases sitting between them. CDR3 length: 14 residues. The CDR3, as DNA: TGTGCCAGCAGCCCAACGACGAGCTCGTTTGGCTACACCTTC. The encoded protein is CASSPTTSSFGYTF.

This chain links TRBV5-1 with TRBJ2-6, with a tentative D call TRBD2 (7 bases). This CDR3 is built from 19 residues. In germline, CDR1 is SGHRS, CDR2 YFSETQ. V was trimmed by 5 bases and J by 0 bases, leaving 21 bases between them. The CDR3 is CASSSRVAGAFSGANVLTF. Here the CDR3 DNA reads TGCGCCAGCAGTTCAAGGGTGGCGGGGGCATTCTCTGGGGCCAACGTCCTGACTTTC.

This clone was observed a handful of times. The same CDR3 also results from other DNA sequences found in this sample. The chain links TRBV7-9 to TRBJ1-1; D gene unclear. This CDR3 comprises 14 residues. Per the germline V gene, CDR1 is SEHNR and CDR2 is FQNEAQ (reference sequence). Deletions cut 1 base from V and 0 bases from J, with 6 bases between. CDR3 nucleotides: TGTGCCAGCAGCTTAGATCTAGTGAACACTGAAGCTTTCTTT. This gives the protein CASSLDLVNTEAFF. Supplemented by reference TRBV7-9 and TRBJ1-1, the full variable domain reads DTGVSQNPRHKITKRGQNVTFRCDPISEHNRLYWYRQTLGQGPEFLTYFQNEAQLEKSRLLSDRFSAERPKGSFSTLEIQRTEQGDSAMYLCASSLDLVNTEAFFGQGTRLTVV.

This clone was seen only a few times. The chain has TRBV5-5 and TRBJ1-4; the D is unclear. Trimming pared 5 bases from V and 8 bases from J, leaving 22 bases between. Per germline, CDR1 SGHKS and CDR2 YYEKEE (reference sequence). The CDR3 spans 16 residues. CDR3 protein: CASSPEIAGGGEKLFF. For the CDR3, the DNA is TGTGCCAGCAGTCCGGAGATCGCAGGAGGTGGAGAAAAACTGTTTTTT.

This chain links TRBV18 with TRBJ1-3; no clear D. V lost 2 bases and J 0 bases, leaving 11 bases between the germline ends. Per the germline V gene, CDR1 is KGHSH and CDR2 is LQKENI. The CDR3 totals 16 residues. The CDR3 DNA follows: TGTGCCAGCTCACCAGACACAGCCTACTCTGGAAACACCATATATTTT. The encoded protein is CASSPDTAYSGNTIYF.

This chain links TRBV5-1 with TRBJ1-4; 9 nucleotides line up with TRBD1. J was trimmed by 8 bases and V by 0 bases; bases with no gene match: 5. Germline CDR1 reads SGHRS; CDR2 reads YFSETQ. There are 15 residues in the CDR3. CDR3 nucleotide sequence: TGCGCCAGCAGCTTGGAAGGGACAGGGAGAGAAAAACTGTTTTTT. Protein product: CASSLEGTGREKLFF.

CDR3 bases: TGTGCCAGCAGCCAAGAGGCGGGCCGGGTCACTGAAGCTTTCTTT. Translation gives CASSQEAGRVTEAFF. The chain joins TRBV3-1 (or the pseudogene TRBV3-2) to TRBJ1-1; D unresolved. CDR3 length: 15 residues. The V gene lost 0 bases and the J gene lost 4 bases, with 12 bases spanning the gap. Germline V gene sequence: CDR1 LGHDT, CDR2 YNNKEL (reference sequence).

Only a few counts were recorded for this clone. The V and J genes are TRBV2 and TRBJ1-1; tentatively, D is TRBD1 (6 bases). Germline V lookup: CDR1 SNHLY, CDR2 FYNNEI. The CDR3 has 13 amino acids. V was clipped by 6 bases and J by 4 bases, with 12 bases between them. The CDR3 spells CASRGGGVTEAFF. In DNA form, the CDR3 reads TGTGCCAGCAGGGGGGGCGGGGTCACTGAAGCTTTCTTT.

This clone has more than one count but fewer than ten. This CDR3 reads CASSPREAWNTEAFF. The CDR3 bases are TGTGCCAGTAGTCCCCGGGAGGCCTGGAACACTGAAGCTTTCTTT. This chain joins TRBV19 and TRBJ1-1; D gene ambiguous. In germline, CDR1 is LNHDA, CDR2 SQIVND (reference sequence). Trimming removed 5 bases at V and 1 base at J, with 14 bases between. This CDR3 region has 15 residues.

This chain links TRBV24-1 with TRBJ2-1, with TRBD2 matching over 11 bases. Germline assignment: CDR1 KGHDR and CDR2 SFDVKD. Trimming cost V 5 bases and J 8 bases; bases outside gene matches: 4. The CDR3 spans 14 residues. The CDR3 region is CATSVASGGYEQFF. Here the CDR3 DNA reads TGTGCCACCAGTGTGGCTAGCGGGGGGTATGAGCAGTTCTTC.